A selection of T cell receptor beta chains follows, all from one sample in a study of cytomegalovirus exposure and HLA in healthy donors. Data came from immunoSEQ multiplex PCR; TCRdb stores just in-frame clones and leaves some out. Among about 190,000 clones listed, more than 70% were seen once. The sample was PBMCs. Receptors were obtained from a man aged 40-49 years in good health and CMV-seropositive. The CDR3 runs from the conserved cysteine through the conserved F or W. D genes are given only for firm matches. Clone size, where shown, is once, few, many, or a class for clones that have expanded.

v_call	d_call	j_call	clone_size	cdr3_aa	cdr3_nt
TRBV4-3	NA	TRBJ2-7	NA	CASSHDTGFGDEQYF	TGCGCCAGCAGCCATGACACAGGGTTTGGAGACGAGCAGTACTTC
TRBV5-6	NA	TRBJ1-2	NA	CASSLGGEGYGYTF	TGTGCCAGCAGCTTGGGGGGGGAAGGATATGGCTACACCTTC
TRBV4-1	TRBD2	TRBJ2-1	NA	CASLGTSGYNEQFF	TGCGCCAGCCTAGGGACTAGCGGGTACAATGAGCAGTTCTTC
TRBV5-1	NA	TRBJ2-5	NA	CASSLAAVKQETQYF	TGCGCCAGCAGCTTGGCGGCGGTCAAACAAGAGACCCAGTACTTC
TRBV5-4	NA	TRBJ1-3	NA	CASSLGHSGNTIYF	TGTGCCAGCAGCTTGGGGCACTCTGGAAACACCATATATTTT
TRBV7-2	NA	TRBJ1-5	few	CASSLEAGDSNQPQHF	TGTGCCAGCAGCTTAGAGGCGGGAGATAGCAATCAGCCCCAGCATTTT
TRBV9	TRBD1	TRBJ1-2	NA	CASSAGGQGISKGYTF	TGTGCCAGCAGCGCCGGAGGACAGGGGATCTCTAAGGGCTACACCTTC
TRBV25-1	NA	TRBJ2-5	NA	CASSERLSQETQYF	TGTGCCAGCAGTGAAAGACTCTCCCAAGAGACCCAGTACTTC
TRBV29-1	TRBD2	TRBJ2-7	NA	CSVAGLAGGYEQYF	TGCAGCGTTGCGGGACTAGCGGGAGGATACGAGCAGTACTTC
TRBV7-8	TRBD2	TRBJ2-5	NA	CASTPNLISGVPQETQYF	TGTGCCAGCACTCCCAATCTTATAAGCGGGGTCCCCCAAGAGACCCAGTACTTC
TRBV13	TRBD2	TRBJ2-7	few	CASSLSTSGSWEQYF	TGTGCCAGCAGTTTATCGACTAGCGGCTCATGGGAGCAGTACTTC
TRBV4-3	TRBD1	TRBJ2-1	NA	CASSQDIDRGVNEQFF	TGCGCCAGCAGCCAAGATATCGACAGGGGGGTCAATGAGCAGTTCTTC
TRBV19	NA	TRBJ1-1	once	CASSSTGGTTEAFF	TGTGCCAGTAGTTCGACCGGAGGGACCACTGAAGCTTTCTTT
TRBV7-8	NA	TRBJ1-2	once	CASSLQSQANYGYTF	TGTGCCAGCAGCTTGCAGTCCCAAGCTAACTATGGCTACACCTTC
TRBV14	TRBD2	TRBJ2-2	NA	CASKLAGGRNTGELFF	TGTGCCAGCAAATTGGCGGGAGGGAGAAACACCGGGGAGCTGTTTTTT
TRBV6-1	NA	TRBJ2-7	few	CASSAATRRYEQYF	TGTGCCAGCAGTGCAGCGACTAGGCGCTACGAGCAGTACTTC
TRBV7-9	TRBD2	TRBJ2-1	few	CASSLGTSGSNEQFF	TGTGCCAGCAGCTTGGGGACTAGCGGGAGCAATGAGCAGTTCTTC
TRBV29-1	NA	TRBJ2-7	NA	CSVVSGHVIHEQYF	TGCAGCGTTGTCTCGGGACATGTCATACACGAGCAGTACTTC
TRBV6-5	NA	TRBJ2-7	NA	CASSYTLDSLSYEQYF	TGTGCCAGCAGTTACACCCTGGACAGCCTCTCCTACGAGCAGTACTTC
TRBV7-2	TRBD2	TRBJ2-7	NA	CASSFPPSGDTYEQYF	TGTGCCAGCAGCTTTCCACCTAGCGGGGACACCTACGAGCAGTACTTC
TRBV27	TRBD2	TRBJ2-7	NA	CATGRGDYEQYF	TGTGCCACTGGGCGGGGGGACTACGAGCAGTACTTC
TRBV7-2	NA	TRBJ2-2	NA	CASSLGAGAGELFF	TGTGCCAGCAGCTTAGGAGCAGGTGCCGGGGAGCTGTTTTTT
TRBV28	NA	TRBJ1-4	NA	CASRGNRVVGEKLFF	TGTGCCAGCAGGGGGAACAGGGTCGTGGGTGAAAAACTGTTTTTT
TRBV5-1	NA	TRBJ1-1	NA	CASSTMTGGEAFF	TGCGCCAGCAGCACCATGACAGGAGGTGAAGCTTTCTTT
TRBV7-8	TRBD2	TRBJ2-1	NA	CASSLVSGRSYNEQFF	TGTGCCAGCAGCTTAGTAAGCGGGAGATCCTACAATGAGCAGTTCTTC
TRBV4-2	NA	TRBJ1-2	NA	CASSQEEAEFYGYTF	TGTGCCAGCAGCCAAGAAGAGGCGGAATTCTATGGCTACACCTTC
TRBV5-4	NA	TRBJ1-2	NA	CASSLQGGYGYTF	TGTGCCAGCAGTCTACAGGGCGGCTATGGCTACACCTTC
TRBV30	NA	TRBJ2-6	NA	CAWTLRGLGANVLTF	TGTGCCTGGACCTTACGGGGGTTAGGGGCCAACGTCCTGACTTTC
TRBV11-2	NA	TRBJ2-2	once	CASSLETVRGELFF	TGTGCCAGCAGCTTAGAGACAGTACGCGGGGAGCTGTTTTTT
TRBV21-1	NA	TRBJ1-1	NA	CASSSRGAFF	TGTGCCAGCAGCAGTCGAGGAGCTTTCTTT
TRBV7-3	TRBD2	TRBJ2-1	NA	CASSLTSGGNEQFF	TGTGCCAGCAGCTTAACTAGCGGGGGAAATGAGCAGTTCTTC
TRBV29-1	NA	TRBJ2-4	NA	CSVEEGDIQYF	TGCAGCGTTGAGGAGGGAGACATTCAGTACTTC
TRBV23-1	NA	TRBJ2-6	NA	CASTSDRCAPSGANVLTF	TGCGCCAGCACCTCCGACAGGTGTGCACCCTCTGGGGCCAACGTCCTGACTTTC
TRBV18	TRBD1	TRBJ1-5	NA	CASSEQGGQPQHF	TGTGCCAGCTCGGAACAGGGGGGTCAGCCCCAGCATTTT
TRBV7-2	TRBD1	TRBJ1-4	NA	CASSFDRGSNEKLFF	TGTGCCAGCAGCTTCGACAGGGGTTCTAATGAAAAACTGTTTTTT
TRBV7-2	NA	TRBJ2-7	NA	CASSPPGSFYEQYF	TGTGCCAGCAGCCCGCCGGGGAGCTTCTACGAGCAGTACTTC
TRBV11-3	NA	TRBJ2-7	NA	CASSLMGGEQYF	TGTGCCAGCAGCTTAATGGGGGGCGAGCAGTACTTC
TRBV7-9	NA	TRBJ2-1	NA	CASSLLGGPGGNEQFF	TGTGCCAGCAGCTTATTGGGCGGGCCGGGCGGAAATGAGCAGTTCTTC
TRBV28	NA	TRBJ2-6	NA	CASSSGLPNVLTF	TGTGCCAGCAGTTCGGGGTTGCCCAACGTCCTGACTTTC
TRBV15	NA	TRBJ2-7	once	CATSGGTVSYEQYF	TGTGCCACCAGCGGTGGGACTGTGTCCTACGAGCAGTACTTC
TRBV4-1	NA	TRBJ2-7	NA	CASSQGASGYYEQYF	TGCGCCAGCAGCCAGGGGGCTAGCGGATACTACGAGCAGTACTTC
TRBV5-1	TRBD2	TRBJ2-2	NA	CASSLDAGGTRGELFF	TGCGCCAGCAGCTTGGATGCGGGAGGTACCCGCGGGGAGCTGTTTTTT
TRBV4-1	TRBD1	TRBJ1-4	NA	CASSFRSGTGSNEKLFF	TGCGCCAGCAGCTTCCGTTCCGGGACAGGTTCTAATGAAAAACTGTTTTTT
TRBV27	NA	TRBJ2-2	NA	CASSLPGSGTGELFF	TGTGCCAGCAGTTTACCGGGCTCGGGGACCGGGGAGCTGTTTTTT
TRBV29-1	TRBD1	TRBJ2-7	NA	CSVAQGAYEQYF	TGCAGCGTCGCACAGGGGGCGTACGAGCAGTACTTC
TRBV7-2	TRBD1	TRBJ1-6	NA	CASSLEGGSSLHF	TGTGCCAGCAGCTTAGAAGGGGGCTCATCCCTCCACTTT
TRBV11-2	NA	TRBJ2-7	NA	CASSFAGEGYEQYF	TGTGCCAGCAGCTTCGCAGGGGAGGGCTACGAGCAGTACTTC
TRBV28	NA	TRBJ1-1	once	CASSLVGGNTEAFF	TGTGCCAGCAGTTTAGTAGGCGGAAACACTGAAGCTTTCTTT
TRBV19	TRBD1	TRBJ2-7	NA	CASSIRDRAYEQYF	TGTGCCAGTAGTATACGGGACAGAGCCTACGAACAGTACTTC
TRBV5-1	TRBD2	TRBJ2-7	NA	CASSLASGSYYEQYF	TGCGCCAGCAGCTTGGCTAGCGGGAGTTACTACGAGCAGTACTTC
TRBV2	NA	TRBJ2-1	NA	CASSAGLSYNEQFF	TGTGCCAGCAGTGCAGGACTTTCCTACAATGAGCAGTTCTTC
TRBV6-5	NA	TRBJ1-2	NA	CASSKLTASYGYTF	TGTGCCAGCAGTAAACTGACTGCCTCCTATGGCTACACCTTC
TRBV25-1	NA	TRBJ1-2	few	CASSESRGYTF	TGTGCCAGCAGTGAATCCAGGGGCTACACCTTC
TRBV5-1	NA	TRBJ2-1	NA	CASSLTSTNEQFF	TGCGCCAGCAGCTTGACTAGCACCAATGAGCAGTTCTTC
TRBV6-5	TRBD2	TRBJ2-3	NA	CASRPSGSLTDTQYF	TGTGCCAGCCGGCCTAGCGGGAGTCTCACAGATACGCAGTATTTT